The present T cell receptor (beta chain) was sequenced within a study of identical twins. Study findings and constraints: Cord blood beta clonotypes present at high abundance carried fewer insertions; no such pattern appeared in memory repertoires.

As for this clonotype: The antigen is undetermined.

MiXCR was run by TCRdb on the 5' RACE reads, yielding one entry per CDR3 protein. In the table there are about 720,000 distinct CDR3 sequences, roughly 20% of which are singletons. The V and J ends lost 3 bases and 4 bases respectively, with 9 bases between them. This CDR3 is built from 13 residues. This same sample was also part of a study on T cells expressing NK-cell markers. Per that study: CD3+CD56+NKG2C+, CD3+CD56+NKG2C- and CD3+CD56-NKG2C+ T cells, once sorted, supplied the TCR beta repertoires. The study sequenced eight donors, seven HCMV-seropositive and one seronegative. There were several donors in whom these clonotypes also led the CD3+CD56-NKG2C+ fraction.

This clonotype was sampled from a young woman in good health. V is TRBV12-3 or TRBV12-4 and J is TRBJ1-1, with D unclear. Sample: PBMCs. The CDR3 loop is CASSFGRSTEAFF. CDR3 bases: TGTGCCAGCAGTTTCGGGAGGAGCACTGAAGCTTTCTTT.